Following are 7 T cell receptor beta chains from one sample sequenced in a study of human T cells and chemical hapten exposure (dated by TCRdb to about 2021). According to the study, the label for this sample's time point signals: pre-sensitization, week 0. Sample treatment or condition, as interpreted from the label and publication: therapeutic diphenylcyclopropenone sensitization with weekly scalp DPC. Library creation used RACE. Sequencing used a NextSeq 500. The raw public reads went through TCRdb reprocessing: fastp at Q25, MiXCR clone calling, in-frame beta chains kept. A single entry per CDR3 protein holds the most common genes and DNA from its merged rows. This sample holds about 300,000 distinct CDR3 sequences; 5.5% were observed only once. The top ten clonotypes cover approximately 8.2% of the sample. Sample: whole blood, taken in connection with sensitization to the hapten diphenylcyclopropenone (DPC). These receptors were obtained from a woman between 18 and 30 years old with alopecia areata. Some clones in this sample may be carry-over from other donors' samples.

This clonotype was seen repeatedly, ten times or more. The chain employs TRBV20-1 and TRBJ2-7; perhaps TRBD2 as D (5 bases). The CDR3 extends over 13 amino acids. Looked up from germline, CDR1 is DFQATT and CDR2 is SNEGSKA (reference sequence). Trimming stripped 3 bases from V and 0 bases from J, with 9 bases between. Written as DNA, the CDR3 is TGCAGTGCTAGCGCGGGTAGCTCCTACGAGCAGTACTTC. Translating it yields CSASAGSSYEQYF.

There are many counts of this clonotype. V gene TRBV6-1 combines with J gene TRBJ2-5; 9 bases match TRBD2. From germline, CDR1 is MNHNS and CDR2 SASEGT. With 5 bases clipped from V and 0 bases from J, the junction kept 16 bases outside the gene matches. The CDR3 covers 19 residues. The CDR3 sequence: CASSTLLLASGKDQETQYF. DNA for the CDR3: TGTGCCAGCAGTACCCTCCTGTTGGCTAGCGGGAAAGACCAAGAGACCCAGTACTTC.

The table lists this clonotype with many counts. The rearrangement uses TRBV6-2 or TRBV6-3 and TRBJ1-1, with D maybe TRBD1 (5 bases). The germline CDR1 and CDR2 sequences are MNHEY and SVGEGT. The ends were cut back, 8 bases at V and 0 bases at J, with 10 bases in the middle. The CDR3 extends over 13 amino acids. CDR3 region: CASWRGLNTEAFF. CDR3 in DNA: TGTGCCAGCTGGAGGGGCCTGAACACTGAAGCTTTCTTT.

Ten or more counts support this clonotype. This chain's CDR3 is CASSEGGFSGNTIYF. As DNA, the CDR3 is TGCGCCAGCAGTGAAGGAGGGTTCTCTGGAAACACCATATATTTT. The rearrangement joins TRBV10-2 to TRBJ1-3; D unresolved. This CDR3 has 15 residues. Trimming left V 3 bases short and J 0 bases short, with 9 bases between. Germline CDR1 reads WSHSY; CDR2 reads SAAADI.

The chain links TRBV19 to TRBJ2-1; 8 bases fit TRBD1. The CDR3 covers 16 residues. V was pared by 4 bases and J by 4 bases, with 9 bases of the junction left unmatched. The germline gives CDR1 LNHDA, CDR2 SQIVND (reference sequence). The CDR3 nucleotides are TGTGCCAGTAGTACAGCCGGGACAGGAAGATACAATGAGCAGTTCTTC. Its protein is CASSTAGTGRYNEQFF.

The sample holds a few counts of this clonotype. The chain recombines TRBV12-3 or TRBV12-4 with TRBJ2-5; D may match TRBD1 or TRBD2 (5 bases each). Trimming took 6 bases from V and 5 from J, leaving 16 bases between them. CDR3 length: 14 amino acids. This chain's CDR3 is CASSQDGTGETQYF. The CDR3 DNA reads TGTGCCAGCAGCCAGGATGGGACGGGGGAGACCCAGTACTTC.

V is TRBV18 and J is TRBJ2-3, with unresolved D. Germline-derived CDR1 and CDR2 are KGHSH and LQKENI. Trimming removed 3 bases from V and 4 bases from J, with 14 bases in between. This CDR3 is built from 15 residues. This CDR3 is CASSPQEGLADTQYF. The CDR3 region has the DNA TGTGCCAGCTCACCGCAGGAAGGGTTGGCAGATACGCAGTATTTT.